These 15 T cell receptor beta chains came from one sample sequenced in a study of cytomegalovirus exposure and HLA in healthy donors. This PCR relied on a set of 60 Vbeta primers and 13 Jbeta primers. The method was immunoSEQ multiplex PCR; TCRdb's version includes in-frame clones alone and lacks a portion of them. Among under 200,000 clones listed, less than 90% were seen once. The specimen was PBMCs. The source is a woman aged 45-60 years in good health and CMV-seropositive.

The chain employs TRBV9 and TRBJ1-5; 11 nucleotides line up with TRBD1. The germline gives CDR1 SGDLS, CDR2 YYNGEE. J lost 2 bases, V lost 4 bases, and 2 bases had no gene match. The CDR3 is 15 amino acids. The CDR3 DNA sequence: TGTGCCAGCAGCCCGGGACAGGGGGGCAATCAGCCCCAGCATTTT. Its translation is CASSPGQGGNQPQHF. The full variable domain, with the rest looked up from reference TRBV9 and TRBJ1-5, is DSGVTQTPKHLITATGQRVTLRCSPRSGDLSVYWYQQSLDQGLQFLIQYYNGEERAKGNILERFSAQQFPDLHSELNLSSLELGDSALYFCASSPGQGGNQPQHFGDGTRLSIL.

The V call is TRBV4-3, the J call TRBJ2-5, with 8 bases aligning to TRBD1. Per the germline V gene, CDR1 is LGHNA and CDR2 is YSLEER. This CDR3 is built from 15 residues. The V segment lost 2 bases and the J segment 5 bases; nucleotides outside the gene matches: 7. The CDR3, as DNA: TGCGCCAGCAGCCAATTCCAGGGGGCGGTCGAGACCCAGTACTTC. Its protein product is CASSQFQGAVETQYF.

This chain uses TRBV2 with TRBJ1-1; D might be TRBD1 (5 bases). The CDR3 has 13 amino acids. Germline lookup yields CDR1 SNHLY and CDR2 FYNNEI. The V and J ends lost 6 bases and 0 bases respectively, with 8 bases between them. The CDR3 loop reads CASRWGVNTEAFF. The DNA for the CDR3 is TGTGCCAGCAGATGGGGGGTGAACACTGAAGCTTTCTTT.

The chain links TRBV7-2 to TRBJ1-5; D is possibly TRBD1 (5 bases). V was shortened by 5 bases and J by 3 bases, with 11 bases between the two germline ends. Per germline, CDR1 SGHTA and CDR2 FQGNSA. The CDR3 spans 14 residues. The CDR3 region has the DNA TGTGCCAGCAGCCTACGGGGGTTCAATCAGCCCCAGCATTTT. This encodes CASSLRGFNQPQHF.

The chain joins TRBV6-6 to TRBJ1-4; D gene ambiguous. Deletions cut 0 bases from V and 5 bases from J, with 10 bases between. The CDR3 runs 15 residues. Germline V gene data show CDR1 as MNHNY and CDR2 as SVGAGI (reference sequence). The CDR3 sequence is CASSYSSVYNEKLFF. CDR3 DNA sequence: TGTGCCAGCAGTTACTCTTCGGTTTACAATGAAAAACTGTTTTTT.

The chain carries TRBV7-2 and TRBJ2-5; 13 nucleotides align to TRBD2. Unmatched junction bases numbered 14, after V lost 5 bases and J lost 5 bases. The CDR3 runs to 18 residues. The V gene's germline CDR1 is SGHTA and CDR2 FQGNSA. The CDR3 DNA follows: TGTGCCAGCAGCCCCCGAGCCGGACTAGCGGGAGCACGGGAGACCCAGTACTTC. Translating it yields CASSPRAGLAGARETQYF. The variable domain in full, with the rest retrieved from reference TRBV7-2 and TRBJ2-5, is GAGVSQSPSNKVTEKGKDVELRCDPISGHTALYWYRQSLGQGLEFLIYFQGNSAPDKSGLPSDRFSAERTGGSVSTLTIQRTQQEDSAVYLCASSPRAGLAGARETQYFGPGTRLLVL.

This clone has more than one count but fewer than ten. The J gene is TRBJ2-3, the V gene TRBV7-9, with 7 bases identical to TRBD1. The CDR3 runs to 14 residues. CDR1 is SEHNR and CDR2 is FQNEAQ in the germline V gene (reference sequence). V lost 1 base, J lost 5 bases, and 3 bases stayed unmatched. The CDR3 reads CASSLGRDRDTQYF. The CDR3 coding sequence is TGTGCCAGCAGCTTAGGCCGGGACAGAGATACGCAGTATTTT.

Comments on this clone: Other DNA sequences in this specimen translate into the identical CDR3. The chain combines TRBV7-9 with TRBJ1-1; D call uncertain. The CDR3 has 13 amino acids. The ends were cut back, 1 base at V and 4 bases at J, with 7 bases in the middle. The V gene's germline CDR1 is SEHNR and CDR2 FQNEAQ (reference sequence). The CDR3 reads CASSLEGGTEAFF. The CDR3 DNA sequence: TGTGCCAGCAGCTTAGAGGGAGGCACTGAAGCTTTCTTT.

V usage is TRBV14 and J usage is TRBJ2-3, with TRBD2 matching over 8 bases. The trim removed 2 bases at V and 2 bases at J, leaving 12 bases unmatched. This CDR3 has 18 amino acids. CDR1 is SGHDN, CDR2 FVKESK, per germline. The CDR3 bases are TGTGCCAGCAGCCAACGAGGGGTAGCGGGAAAATTCACAGATACGCAGTATTTT. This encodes CASSQRGVAGKFTDTQYF.

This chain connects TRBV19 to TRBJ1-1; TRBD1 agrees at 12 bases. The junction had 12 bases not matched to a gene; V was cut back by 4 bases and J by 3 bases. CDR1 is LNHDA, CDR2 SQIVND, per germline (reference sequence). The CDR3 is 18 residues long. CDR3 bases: TGTGCCAGTAGTACCAATATGGGACAGGGGGCGCGGGACACTGAAGCTTTCTTT. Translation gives CASSTNMGQGARDTEAFF.

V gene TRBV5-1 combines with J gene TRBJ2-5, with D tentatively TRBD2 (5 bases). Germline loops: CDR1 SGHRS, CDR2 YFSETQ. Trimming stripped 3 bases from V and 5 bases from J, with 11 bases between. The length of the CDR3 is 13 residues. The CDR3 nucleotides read TGCGCCAGCAGCTCGCCTCGAGGGGAGACCCAGTACTTC. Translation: CASSSPRGETQYF.

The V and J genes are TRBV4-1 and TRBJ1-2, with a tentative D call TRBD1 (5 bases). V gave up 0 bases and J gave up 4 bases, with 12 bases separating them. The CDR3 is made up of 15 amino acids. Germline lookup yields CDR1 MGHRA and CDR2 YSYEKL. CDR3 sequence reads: CASSQESTGIYGYTF. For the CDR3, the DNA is TGCGCCAGCAGCCAAGAATCAACAGGCATCTATGGCTACACCTTC.

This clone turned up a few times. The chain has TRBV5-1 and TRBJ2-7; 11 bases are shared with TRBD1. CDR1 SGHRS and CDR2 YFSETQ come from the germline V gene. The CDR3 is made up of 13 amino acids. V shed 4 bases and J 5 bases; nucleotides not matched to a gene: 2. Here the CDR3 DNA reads TGCGCCAGCAGCGGACAGGGGGCGAACGAGCAGTACTTC. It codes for CASSGQGANEQYF.

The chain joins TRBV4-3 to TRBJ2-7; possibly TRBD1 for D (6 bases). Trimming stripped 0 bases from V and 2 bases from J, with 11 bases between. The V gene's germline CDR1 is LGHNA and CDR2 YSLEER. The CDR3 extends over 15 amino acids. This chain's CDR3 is CASSQDFGTTYEQYF. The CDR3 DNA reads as TGCGCCAGCAGCCAAGATTTTGGGACAACCTACGAGCAGTACTTC.

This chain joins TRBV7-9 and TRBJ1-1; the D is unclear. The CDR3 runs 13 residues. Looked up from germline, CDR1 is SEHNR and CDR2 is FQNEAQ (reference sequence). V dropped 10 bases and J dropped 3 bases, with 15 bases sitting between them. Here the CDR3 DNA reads TGTGCCAAGGACGGGATAAGGGACACTGAAGCTTTCTTT. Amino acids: CAKDGIRDTEAFF.